The 11 T cell receptor beta chains listed next were all sequenced from one sample in a study of blood T cell repertoires in COVID-19. Clones were sequenced by immunoSEQ multiplex PCR, and TCRdb holds only the in-frame ones, with some missing. The sample shows 70,000 to 85,000 clones, almost 85% of them seen only once. The specimen sequenced was peripheral blood. Receptor source: an elderly man with acute or convalescent COVID-19.

This sequence joins TRBV5-1 and TRBJ2-1; 8 bases match TRBD2. Germline V gives CDR1 SGHRS, CDR2 YFSETQ. V was clipped by 4 bases and J by 4 bases; unmatched bases: 10. CDR3 length: 16 amino acids. Here the CDR3 reads CASSPDGTSGYNEQFF. The CDR3 DNA reads as TGCGCCAGCAGCCCGGACGGTACTAGCGGTTACAATGAGCAGTTCTTC.

V is TRBV7-8 and J is TRBJ2-3; 7 positions match TRBD1. Trimming at V came to 5 bases and at J to 4 bases, leaving 9 bases not matched to a gene. The CDR3 contains 15 residues. Germline V gene lookup returns CDR1 SGHVS and CDR2 FQNEAQ. The CDR3 DNA reads TGTGCCAGCAGCCGCCTGACAGGGTCTCCAGATACGCAGTATTTT. It encodes CASSRLTGSPDTQYF.

The rearrangement joins TRBV5-1 to TRBJ2-1; 10 positions match TRBD2. There are 15 residues in the CDR3. V gave up 4 bases and J gave up 4 bases; unmatched junction bases: 5. Germline V gives CDR1 SGHRS, CDR2 YFSETQ. The CDR3 is CASSESGGGYNEQFF. CDR3 bases: TGCGCCAGCAGCGAAAGCGGGGGGGGTTACAATGAGCAGTTCTTC.

This sequence joins TRBV5-6 and TRBJ1-3; D remains ambiguous. Looked up from germline, CDR1 is SGHDT and CDR2 is YYEEEE. The ends were cut back, 2 bases at V and 0 bases at J, with 9 bases in the middle. This CDR3 contains 15 residues. CDR3 loop: CASSLFMSSGNTIYF. The CDR3 bases are TGTGCCAGCAGCTTATTTATGTCCTCTGGAAACACCATATATTTT.

The chain uses TRBV6-5 and TRBJ1-2; a possible D gene is TRBD1 (5 bases). Trimming removed 4 bases from V and 0 bases from J, with 9 bases in between. Germline lookup yields CDR1 MNHEY and CDR2 SVGAGI. The CDR3 extends over 14 amino acids. CDR3 loop: CASSLTASNYGYTF. The CDR3 nucleotides read TGTGCCAGCAGTTTGACAGCCTCTAACTATGGCTACACCTTC.

The sample holds one count of this clone. This chain joins TRBV5-1 and TRBJ2-7; 8 bases line up with TRBD1. The J segment lost 3 bases and the V segment lost 4 bases, leaving 9 bases of the junction unmatched. Germline loops: CDR1 SGHRS, CDR2 YFSETQ. The CDR3 loop spans 15 amino acids. The CDR3 sequence is CASSPTGQGNYEQYF. In DNA, the CDR3 is TGCGCCAGCAGCCCCACCGGACAGGGCAACTACGAGCAGTACTTC.

The V and J genes are TRBV7-6 and TRBJ1-2; 8 nucleotides align to TRBD1. CDR1 and CDR2 (germline): SGHVS, FNYEAQ. CDR3 size: 16 residues. The J segment lost 4 bases and the V segment lost 4 bases, leaving 11 bases of the junction unmatched. CDR3 in amino acids: CASSSGSGTGIYGYTF. CDR3 DNA sequence: TGTGCCAGCAGCTCGGGATCCGGGACAGGAATCTATGGCTACACCTTC.

The CDR3 protein is CASSDRGFYQPQHF. The CDR3 DNA reads TGTGCCAGCAGTGATAGAGGCTTTTATCAGCCCCAGCATTTT. The chain links TRBV2 to TRBJ1-5, with D uncertain. The germline V gene has CDR1 SNHLY and CDR2 FYNNEI. The CDR3 spans 14 residues. Trimming stripped 3 bases from V and 5 bases from J, with 11 bases between.

CDR3 in amino acids: CASSPTTGNNSPLHF. In nucleotides, the CDR3 is TGTGCCAGCTCACCTACCACAGGGAACAATTCACCCCTCCACTTT. The rearrangement links TRBV18 to TRBJ1-6, with D possibly being TRBD1 (6 bases). Between the trimmed V and J ends, which lost 3 bases and 7 bases, there was a span of 13 bases. Germline assignment: CDR1 KGHSH and CDR2 LQKENI. The CDR3 is 15 residues long.

The V call is TRBV5-1, the J call TRBJ2-3; D is perhaps TRBD1 (6 bases). CDR1 and CDR2 (germline): SGHRS, YFSETQ. This CDR3 has 15 residues. The V gene lost 4 bases and the J gene lost 2 bases, with 14 bases spanning the gap. As DNA, the CDR3 is TGCGCCAGCAGCAGTACAGGGTCCCCCACAGATACGCAGTATTTT. Translated: CASSSTGSPTDTQYF. The variable domain in full, completed from reference TRBV5-1 and TRBJ2-3, reads KAGVTQTPRYLIKTRGQQVTLSCSPISGHRSVSWYQQTPGQGLQFLFEYFSETQRNKGNFPGRFSGRQFSNSRSEMNVSTLELGDSALYLCASSSTGSPTDTQYFGPGTRLTVL.

The rearrangement links TRBV7-9 to TRBJ1-1; 9 positions match TRBD1. V was pared by 5 bases and J by 5 bases, with 6 bases of the junction left unmatched. The germline gives CDR1 SEHNR, CDR2 FQNEAQ (reference sequence). This CDR3 comprises 14 residues. In DNA form, the CDR3 reads TGTGCCAGCAGCCGCGGGACAGGGCGAACTGAAGCTTTCTTT. It translates to CASSRGTGRTEAFF.